This T cell receptor (beta chain) is from a study of blood T cell repertoires in COVID-19 (dated by TCRdb to the early 2020s). Regarding the study in general: Collaborator samples came from the United States, Italy and Spain and covered acute and convalescent phases of COVID-19. The material from the prospective study consisted of cDNA or gDNA derived from T cells, B-cell-depleted T cells, or PBMCs. Subjects who had been exposed to COVID-19, were actively infected with it, or had recovered from it provided the deeply sampled blood TCRbeta repertoires that made up the dataset. The repertoires were made available in a free public database intended to serve as a resource for research on the immune response to SARS-CoV-2. Samples came from the ongoing ImmuneRACE study (first 160 participants) plus 1,254 subjects from 6 global collaborators. Nearly every sample came with metadata listing a de-identified subject ID, COVID-19 status, age in years and sex. Where HLA class I and class II types were available, the types were taken from metadata supplied by the sample provider, not from assay-based typing. Overall study results and their limits: Clinical and demographic metadata were provided uncurated, with the amount varying by source and participant.

One collaborating source in Seattle enrolled patients while the patients were actively infected and followed the patients over time throughout the course of disease. Whole blood was collected in K2EDTA tubes by collaborating institutions according to the institutions' own protocols. For TCRbeta analysis, collaborators shipped samples as frozen whole blood, isolated PBMCs, or DNA extracted from either of those sample types. TCRbeta CDR3 regions were amplified from genomic DNA by means of the immunoSEQ Assay, a bias-controlled multiplex PCR. The authors' pipeline ran thus. The number of nucleated cells in each sample was estimated from the amplification of reference gene primers within the assay. Sequence reads were collapsed and filtered to measure the absolute abundance of every unique TCRbeta CDR3 rearrangement. For each sample, productive Simpson clonality was calculated as the square root of Simpson's diversity index across productive rearrangements. The table was pulled from immuneACCESS by TCRdb, which kept in-frame rearrangements only. Such tables lose some clones; where checked, under half of the loss comes from unresolved V genes, and the rest has no known cause. The D gene and trimming were derived from the DNA, and the V and J assignments and clone size from that table. Present in this sample are 270,000 or so clones, 89% of which were seen just once. Approximately 10% of the sample goes to the ten largest clones.

CDR1 and CDR2 are drawn from the germline V gene: MNHNS, SASEGT. A distance of 12 bases separates the germline ends of V and J, which lose 3 bases and 4 bases respectively. The CDR3 starts with the cysteine, ends with the phenylalanine, and has 14 residues. The kept DNA is CDR3 alone, 42 bases in frame from the first base. In the case of this clone: What antigen it recognizes has not been identified. Per-base quality was not reported, and no clone a single base away is much larger than it.

The receptor was isolated from a woman in her 30s with COVID-19, enrolled during active disease. The chain is assembled from TRBV6-1 and TRBJ1-2; the D gene is perhaps TRBD1, from 6 matching bases. Sequenced sample: peripheral blood. In nucleotides, the sequence is TGTGCCAGCAGTGAGGGACACGCTTCCTATGGCTACACCTTC. This is translated as CASSEGHASYGYTF.